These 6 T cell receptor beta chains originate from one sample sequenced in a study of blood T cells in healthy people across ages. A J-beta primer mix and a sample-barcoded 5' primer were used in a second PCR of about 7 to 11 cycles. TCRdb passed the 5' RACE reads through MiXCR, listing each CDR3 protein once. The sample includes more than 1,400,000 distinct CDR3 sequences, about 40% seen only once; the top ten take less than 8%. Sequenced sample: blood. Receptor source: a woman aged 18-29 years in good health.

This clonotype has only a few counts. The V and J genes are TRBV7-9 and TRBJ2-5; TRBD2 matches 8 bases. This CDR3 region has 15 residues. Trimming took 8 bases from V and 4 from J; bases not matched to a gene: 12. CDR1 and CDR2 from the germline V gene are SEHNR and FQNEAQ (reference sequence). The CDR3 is CASFLWREAVETQYF. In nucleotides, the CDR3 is TGTGCCAGCTTTTTATGGCGGGAGGCGGTAGAGACCCAGTACTTC.

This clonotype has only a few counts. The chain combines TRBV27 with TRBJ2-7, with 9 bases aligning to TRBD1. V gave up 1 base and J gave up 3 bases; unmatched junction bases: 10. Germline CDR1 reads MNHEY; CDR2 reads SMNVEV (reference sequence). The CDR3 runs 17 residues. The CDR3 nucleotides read TGTGCCAGCAGTTTATTGGTCGGACAGGGGTTCTTCTACGAGCAGTACTTC. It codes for CASSLLVGQGFFYEQYF.

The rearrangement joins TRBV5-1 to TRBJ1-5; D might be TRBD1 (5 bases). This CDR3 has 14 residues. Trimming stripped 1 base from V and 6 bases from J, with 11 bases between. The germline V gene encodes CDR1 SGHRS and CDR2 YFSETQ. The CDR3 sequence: CASSLIGQGQPQHF. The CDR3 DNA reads TGCGCCAGCAGCTTGATAGGGCAGGGTCAGCCCCAGCATTTT.

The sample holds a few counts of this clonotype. The CDR3 region has the DNA TGTGCCAGCAGTGCCCAGGGCCTAGCGGGACAAGAGACCCAGTACTTC. This gives the protein CASSAQGLAGQETQYF. The V gene is TRBV2, the J gene TRBJ2-5; 9 bases match TRBD2. This CDR3 is 16 amino acids long. The germline V gene encodes CDR1 SNHLY and CDR2 FYNNEI. Trimming took 4 bases from V and 2 from J; bases not matched to a gene: 8.

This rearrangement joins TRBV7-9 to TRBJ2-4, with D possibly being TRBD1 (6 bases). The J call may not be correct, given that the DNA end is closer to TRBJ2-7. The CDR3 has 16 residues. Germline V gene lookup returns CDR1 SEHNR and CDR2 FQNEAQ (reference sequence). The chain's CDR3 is CASSLEYPKGAYEQYF. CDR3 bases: TGTGCCAGCAGCTTAGAATACCCTAAGGGGGCCTACGAGCAGTACTTC.

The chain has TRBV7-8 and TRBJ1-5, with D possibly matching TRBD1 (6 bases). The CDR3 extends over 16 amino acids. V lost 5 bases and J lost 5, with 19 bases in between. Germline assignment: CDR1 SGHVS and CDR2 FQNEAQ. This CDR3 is CASSPQQGGVHQPQHF. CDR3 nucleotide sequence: TGTGCCAGCAGCCCCCAACAGGGCGGGGTTCATCAGCCCCAGCATTTT.